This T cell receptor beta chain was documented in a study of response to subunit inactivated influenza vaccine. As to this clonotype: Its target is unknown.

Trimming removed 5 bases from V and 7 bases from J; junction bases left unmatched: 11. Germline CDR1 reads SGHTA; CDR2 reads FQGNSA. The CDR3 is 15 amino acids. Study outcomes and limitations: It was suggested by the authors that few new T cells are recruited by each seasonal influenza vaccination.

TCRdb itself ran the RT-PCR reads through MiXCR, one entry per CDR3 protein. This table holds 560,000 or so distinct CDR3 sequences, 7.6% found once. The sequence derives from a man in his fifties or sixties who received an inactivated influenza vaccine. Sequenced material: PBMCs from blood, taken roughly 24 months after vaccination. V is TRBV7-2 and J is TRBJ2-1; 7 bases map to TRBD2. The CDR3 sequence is CASSLTGTTLNEQFF. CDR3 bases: TGTGCCAGCAGCCTTACCGGGACTACGTTAAATGAGCAGTTCTTC.